This T cell receptor (beta chain) was identified during a study of human T cells and chemical hapten exposure. The CDR3 has 14 residues. CDR1 MDHEN and CDR2 SYDVKM come from the germline V gene. V lost 6 bases to trimming and J lost 1 base; unmatched junction nucleotides: 2. Time point described: patch test 2, 6 weeks after DPC sensitization. Specified treatment: therapeutic diphenylcyclopropenone sensitization with weekly scalp DPC. Total RNA was isolated from unfractionated whole blood. MiXCR, applied by TCRdb to the RACE reads, yields one record per CDR3 protein. Here the sample spans around 99,000 distinct CDR3 sequences, more than 7% being singletons. This clonotype was recorded at least ten times. The target antigen is unknown. Study results and limitations: Clustering by CDR3 similarity yielded significantly more large clusters from expanded TCRs than controls.

Specimen: whole blood, collected in connection with sensitization to the hapten diphenylcyclopropenone (DPC). The V gene is TRBV28, the J gene TRBJ2-7; 11 bases match TRBD1. This receptor was identified in a woman between 40 and 55 years old with alopecia areata. Some clones in this sample may be carry-over from other donors' samples. CDR3 coding DNA: TGTGCCAGCAGGGGACAGGGGGTGTCCTACGAGCAGTACTTC. It yields the protein CASRGQGVSYEQYF.